A single sample is the source of the 20 T cell receptor beta chains below, sequenced in a study of T-cell memory formation after mild COVID-19. MiXCR was run by TCRdb on the 5' RACE reads, yielding one entry per CDR3 protein. Among a few hundred thousand distinct CDR3 sequences listed, 16% were seen once. Sequencing was performed on PBMCs or a T cell subset sorted from them (not recorded which). Receptor source: a man between 18 and 35 years old who had mild COVID-19 (a few samples of this study predate the infection). Cell type and time point are not known.

The V gene is TRBV4-1, the J gene TRBJ1-5; the D is unclear. The CDR3 has 15 residues. Trimming pared 1 base from V and 7 bases from J, leaving 14 bases between. Germline V gene sequence: CDR1 MGHRA, CDR2 YSYEKL. CDR3 region: CASSQAFGINQPQHF. CDR3 nucleotides: TGCGCCAGCAGCCAAGCCTTTGGAATTAACCAGCCCCAGCATTTT.

This clonotype was observed at least ten times. The gene calls are TRBV5-1 and TRBJ2-7; 7 bases are a match to TRBD2. The CDR3 has 14 residues. The germline gives CDR1 SGHRS, CDR2 YFSETQ. The V and J ends lost 6 bases and 5 bases, in that order; junction bases with no gene match: 11. CDR3 sequence reads: CASNSGGSFDEQYF. The CDR3 DNA reads as TGCGCCAGCAATTCCGGGGGGTCTTTCGACGAGCAGTACTTC. The variable domain in full, completed from reference TRBV5-1 and TRBJ2-7, reads KAGVTQTPRYLIKTRGQQVTLSCSPISGHRSVSWYQQTPGQGLQFLFEYFSETQRNKGNFPGRFSGRQFSNSRSEMNVSTLELGDSALYLCASNSGGSFDEQYFGPGTRLTVT.

This chain joins TRBV7-6 and TRBJ2-7; TRBD1 agrees at 10 bases. There are 15 residues in the CDR3. After removal of 0 bases from V and 4 bases from J, the junction contained 3 bases not matched to a gene. Germline lookup yields CDR1 SGHVS and CDR2 FNYEAQ. The CDR3 nucleotides read TGTGCCAGCAGCTTAGCGACAGGGGGCTATTACGAGCAGTACTTC. Translated, it gives CASSLATGGYYEQYF.

This clonotype has just a few counts. This sequence joins TRBV5-1 and TRBJ2-5; no definite D call. The germline V and J ends were trimmed by 4 bases and 5 bases, with 15 bases remaining between them. Germline-derived CDR1 and CDR2 are SGHRS and YFSETQ. This CDR3 spans 14 amino acids. CDR3 coding DNA: TGCGCCAGCAGCCCTACCGGCTTTTGGGAGACCCAGTACTTC. Protein sequence: CASSPTGFWETQYF.

This clonotype occurred a few times. This chain uses TRBV7-6 with TRBJ1-6, with D possibly TRBD1 on 5 matching bases. Germline V lookup: CDR1 SGHVS, CDR2 FNYEAQ. The CDR3 sequence is 15 residues long. Trimming cost V 5 bases and J 6 bases, with 14 bases left between them. CDR3 amino acids: CASSKTGTVNSPLHF. DNA for the CDR3: TGTGCCAGCAGCAAAACTGGGACCGTTAATTCACCCCTCCACTTT.

This chain links TRBV2 with TRBJ1-2, with D perhaps TRBD1 (5 bases). The CDR3 is made up of 16 amino acids. The germline CDR1 and CDR2 sequences are SNHLY and FYNNEI. V lost 0 bases to trimming and J lost 5 bases, with 16 bases between them. Here the CDR3 DNA reads TGTGCCAGCAGTGAAGCCCGGGAAATAGGGGCGTATGGCTACACCTTC. It yields the protein CASSEAREIGAYGYTF.

This clonotype was recorded a few times. This chain uses TRBV7-2 with TRBJ1-2; no clear D. V lost 4 bases and J lost 4, with 10 bases in between. Per the germline V gene, CDR1 is SGHTA and CDR2 is FQGNSA. The CDR3 covers 13 residues. CDR3 DNA: TGTGCCAGCAGCTCCACGCGCATCTATGGCTACACCTTC. The encoded protein is CASSSTRIYGYTF.

V and J are TRBV6-5 and TRBJ2-4, with unresolved D. This CDR3 is 14 amino acids long. V was clipped by 6 bases and J by 0 bases, with 9 bases between them. Per germline, CDR1 MNHEY and CDR2 SVGAGI. The CDR3 DNA reads TGTGCCAGCAGGAGAGTCGGAGCCAAAAACATTCAGTACTTC. Translated: CASRRVGAKNIQYF.

The chain has TRBV9 and TRBJ2-5; 7 nucleotides match TRBD1. Germline lookup yields CDR1 SGDLS and CDR2 YYNGEE. This CDR3 comprises 16 residues. With 0 bases clipped from V and 5 bases from J, the junction kept 10 bases outside the gene matches. The CDR3 bases are TGTGCCAGCAGCGTAGGTACAGGGGAGAGGTCGGAGACCCAGTACTTC. This gives the protein CASSVGTGERSETQYF.

The CDR3 nucleotides are TGCGCCAGCAGCTTTCAAAACGGGGATACGCAGTATTTT. Its protein product is CASSFQNGDTQYF. This chain links TRBV5-1 with TRBJ2-3, with D hard to call. The CDR3 has 13 amino acids. The germline V gene encodes CDR1 SGHRS and CDR2 YFSETQ. Trimming took 2 bases from V and 6 from J, leaving 10 bases between them. Based on the CDR3 plus reference TRBV5-1 and TRBJ2-3, the full variable domain is KAGVTQTPRYLIKTRGQQVTLSCSPISGHRSVSWYQQTPGQGLQFLFEYFSETQRNKGNFPGRFSGRQFSNSRSEMNVSTLELGDSALYLCASSFQNGDTQYFGPGTRLTVL.

The CDR3 protein is CASSATGTGYPYGYTF. CDR3 DNA: TGTGCCAGCAGCGCGACTGGGACAGGGTATCCCTATGGCTACACCTTC. The chain couples TRBV7-9 to TRBJ1-2; the match to TRBD1 covers 9 bases. The CDR3 covers 16 residues. The germline CDR1 and CDR2 sequences are SEHNR and FQNEAQ (reference sequence). With V trimmed by 5 bases and J by 4 bases, 11 bases remained unmatched.

This clonotype was detected a few times. The genes are TRBV4-1 and TRBJ1-1; weak D call: TRBD1 (5 bases). This CDR3 has 17 amino acids. The germline V gene has CDR1 MGHRA and CDR2 YSYEKL. The ends were cut back, 4 bases at V and 5 bases at J, with 23 bases in the middle. CDR3 DNA: TGCGCCAGCAGCCTGACCCCCCTGCAGGGTCAGAATACTGAAGCTTTCTTT. It is translated as CASSLTPLQGQNTEAFF.

The chain links TRBV3-1 to TRBJ1-2; no definite D call. V dropped 1 base and J dropped 4 bases, with 4 bases sitting between them. Looked up from germline, CDR1 is LGHDT and CDR2 is YNNKEL (reference sequence). The length of the CDR3 is 12 residues. The DNA of the CDR3 is TGTGCCAGCAGCCAAGTCAGCTATGGCTACACCTTC. Its translation is CASSQVSYGYTF.

The V and J genes are TRBV6-5 and TRBJ2-3; no definite D call. Germline CDR1 reads MNHEY; CDR2 reads SVGAGI. V lost 6 bases and J 0 bases, leaving 7 bases between the germline ends. The length of the CDR3 is 13 residues. The CDR3 protein is CASRPTSTDTQYF. CDR3 DNA: TGTGCCAGCAGACCTACTAGCACAGATACGCAGTATTTT.

The genes are TRBV6-5 and TRBJ2-2, with 8 bases lining up with TRBD1. CDR1 MNHEY and CDR2 SVGAGI come from the germline V gene. This CDR3 region has 15 residues. After removal of 4 bases from V and 3 bases from J, the junction contained 4 bases not matched to a gene. CDR3 region: CASSLGDRYTGELFF. CDR3 DNA: TGTGCCAGCAGTTTGGGGGACAGGTACACCGGGGAGCTGTTTTTT.

The chain couples TRBV6-5 to TRBJ2-5, with 11 nucleotides matching TRBD2. The CDR3 consists of 15 residues. The germline gives CDR1 MNHEY, CDR2 SVGAGI. V gave up 2 bases and J gave up 4 bases; unmatched junction bases: 3. The chain's CDR3 is CASSYRLAGSETQYF. CDR3 in DNA: TGTGCCAGCAGTTACAGACTAGCGGGGTCAGAGACCCAGTACTTC.

CDR3 loop: CASSSGYIATEAFF. The CDR3, as DNA: TGTGCCAGCAGTTCAGGGTATATCGCCACTGAAGCTTTCTTT. The chain links TRBV6-2 or TRBV6-3 to TRBJ1-1; perhaps TRBD1 as D (5 bases). V lost 4 bases, J lost 4 bases, and 13 bases lay in between. This CDR3 has 14 residues. Germline-derived CDR1 and CDR2 are MNHEY and SVGEGT.

This chain links TRBV18 with TRBJ2-3; maybe TRBD2 (6 bases). CDR3 length: 16 amino acids. Trimming pared 3 bases from V and 5 bases from J, leaving 18 bases between. The germline V gene encodes CDR1 KGHSH and CDR2 LQKENI. CDR3 region: CASSPNMRTGEDTQYF. CDR3 coding DNA: TGTGCCAGCTCACCCAATATGCGGACGGGAGAAGATACGCAGTATTTT.

This clonotype was counted a few times. The gene calls are TRBV20-1 and TRBJ2-4, with D maybe TRBD2 (7 bases). In germline, CDR1 is DFQATT, CDR2 SNEGSKA (reference sequence). Trimming took 4 bases from V and 2 from J, leaving 18 bases between them. The CDR3 has 16 amino acids. The CDR3 reads CSAMRGGLESKNIQYF. CDR3 nucleotides: TGCAGTGCTATGAGGGGGGGGCTCGAGTCCAAAAACATTCAGTACTTC.

This sequence joins TRBV24-1 and TRBJ2-4; D perhaps matches TRBD2 (5 bases). CDR3 size: 16 residues. CDR1 and CDR2 (germline): KGHDR, SFDVKD. V shed 4 bases and J shed 0 bases, with 12 bases lying between them. In DNA, the CDR3 is TGTGCCACCAGTGACCTGGACTGGGGAGCCAAAAACATTCAGTACTTC. This encodes CATSDLDWGAKNIQYF.